The 26 T cell receptor beta chains listed next were all sequenced from one sample in a study of T cell changes during pregnancy in multiple sclerosis (dated by TCRdb to between 2018 and 2021). Libraries were made using the immunoSEQ multiplex PCR assay. TCRdb holds this immuneACCESS table with in-frame rearrangements only. Some clones are missing; in checked studies, unresolved V genes explain under half, and the rest has no known cause. Recorded for this sample are about 75,000 clones; just over 90% of them occurred a single time. The biggest ten clones account for 0.43% of the sample. The specimen comprised CD4+ T cells from peripheral blood mononuclear cells, sampled before pregnancy. These receptors were obtained from a female donor with multiple sclerosis, enrolled in a pregnancy study.

The CDR3 region has the DNA TGTGCCAGCTCAGCCCAGGGTAGTAGTGACACTGAAGCTTTCTTT. Its translation is CASSAQGSSDTEAFF. The V and J genes are TRBV18 and TRBJ1-1, with D tentatively TRBD1 (5 bases). The V gene lost 5 bases and the J gene lost 3 bases, with 16 bases spanning the gap. This CDR3 contains 15 residues. Germline CDR1 reads KGHSH; CDR2 reads LQKENI. The variable domain in full, completed from reference TRBV18 and TRBJ1-1, reads NAGVMQNPRHLVRRRGQEARLRCSPMKGHSHVYWYRQLPEEGLKFMVYLQKENIIDESGMPKERFSAEFPKEGPSILRIQQVVRGDSAAYFCASSAQGSSDTEAFFGQGTRLTVV.

The count of this clone is one. The chain is built from TRBV6-1 and TRBJ2-7, with TRBD2 identical over 11 bases. CDR3 length: 15 residues. Germline V gene data show CDR1 as MNHNS and CDR2 as SASEGT. V lost 5 bases, J lost 5 bases, and 8 bases stayed unmatched. CDR3 DNA sequence: TGTGCCAGCAGTCACTTGACTAGCGGGGTGAACGAGCAGTACTTC. Protein: CASSHLTSGVNEQYF.

This clone was seen once. The chain combines TRBV9 with TRBJ1-4, with TRBD1 identical over 11 bases. Per germline, CDR1 SGDLS and CDR2 YYNGEE. V was pared by 3 bases and J by 3 bases, with 4 bases of the junction left unmatched. The CDR3 runs to 16 residues. In DNA, the CDR3 is TGTGCCAGCAGCGCGGGACAGGGGGGATCTAATGAAAAACTGTTTTTT. Amino acids: CASSAGQGGSNEKLFF. Full variable domain (remainder filled in from reference TRBV9 and TRBJ1-4): DSGVTQTPKHLITATGQRVTLRCSPRSGDLSVYWYQQSLDQGLQFLIQYYNGEERAKGNILERFSAQQFPDLHSELNLSSLELGDSALYFCASSAGQGGSNEKLFFGSGTQLSVL.

CDR3 sequence reads: CASSWGQDFEAFF. The DNA of the CDR3 is TGCGCCAGCAGCTGGGGACAGGATTTTGAAGCTTTCTTT. The chain joins TRBV5-1 to TRBJ1-1; 8 positions match TRBD1. The CDR3 extends over 13 amino acids. Germline V gives CDR1 SGHRS, CDR2 YFSETQ. The V segment lost 3 bases and the J segment 7 bases; nucleotides outside the gene matches: 5.

CDR3: CSVESRLATSTDTQYF. The CDR3, as DNA: TGCAGCGTCGAAAGTCGGCTAGCTACAAGCACAGATACGCAGTATTTT. J is TRBJ2-3 and V is TRBV29-1; possibly TRBD2 for D (5 bases). Germline lookup yields CDR1 SQVTM and CDR2 ANQGSEA. The CDR3 contains 16 residues. V shed 6 bases and J shed 0 bases, with 19 bases lying between them.

The chain carries TRBV27 and TRBJ2-2; the D gene is possibly TRBD1 (6 bases). The V end lost 5 bases, the J end lost 5 bases, and 9 bases lay between the germline ends. The CDR3 length is 13 residues. Germline V gives CDR1 MNHEY, CDR2 SMNVEV (reference sequence). CDR3 coding DNA: TGTGCCAGCAGTCAGGGGTGGACCGGGGAGCTGTTTTTT. This sequence encodes CASSQGWTGELFF.

This clone was observed once. The same CDR3 is also encoded by other DNA sequences in this sample. CDR3 DNA sequence: TGTGCCAGCTCACCGGGGGAGGGCTATGGCTACACCTTC. It specifies CASSPGEGYGYTF. The V call is TRBV18, the J call TRBJ1-2; perhaps TRBD1 as D (5 bases). V lost 3 bases and J 4 bases, leaving 9 bases between the germline ends. The length of the CDR3 is 13 residues. The germline CDR1 and CDR2 sequences are KGHSH and LQKENI.

In DNA form, the CDR3 reads TGTGCCAGCAGCTTCTCAAGCGGGGGGGCCATTGAGCAGTTCTTC. This codes for CASSFSSGGAIEQFF. The chain links TRBV11-3 to TRBJ2-1; 10 bases map to TRBD2. CDR1 and CDR2 (germline): SGHNT, YENEEA. V shed 3 bases, J shed 9 bases, and the junction held 8 bases outside the gene matches. The CDR3 totals 15 residues.

V usage is TRBV30 and J usage is TRBJ1-1; D ambiguous. V was cut by 0 bases and J by 0 bases, with 8 bases left in between. This CDR3 spans 14 amino acids. Germline loops: CDR1 GTSNPN, CDR2 SVGIG (reference sequence). The CDR3 nucleotides are TGTGCCTGGAGTGTGCTGGGCCTGAACACTGAAGCTTTCTTT. As protein: CAWSVLGLNTEAFF.

This rearrangement joins TRBV7-9 to TRBJ1-1, with TRBD1 as a possible D gene (5 bases). The length of the CDR3 is 15 residues. V was clipped by 2 bases and J by 0 bases, with 10 bases between them. Germline CDR1 and CDR2: SEHNR and FQNEAQ (reference sequence). DNA for the CDR3: TGTGCCAGCAGCTTAATCATCAGGGTGAACACTGAAGCTTTCTTT. Translating gives CASSLIIRVNTEAFF.

This chain joins TRBV28 and TRBJ1-5; TRBD1 is a possible D gene (5 bases). CDR3 size: 17 residues. In germline, CDR1 is MDHEN, CDR2 SYDVKM. V lost 3 bases and J 1 base, leaving 16 bases between the germline ends. CDR3 residues: CASSLWGGIGSNQPQHF. As DNA, the CDR3 is TGTGCCAGCAGTTTGTGGGGGGGGATAGGGAGCAATCAGCCCCAGCATTTT.

This clone occurred a few times. The chain uses TRBV5-1 and TRBJ1-6, with D uncertain. This CDR3 has 13 amino acids. Trimming stripped 4 bases from V and 8 bases from J, with 10 bases between. The germline gives CDR1 SGHRS, CDR2 YFSETQ. CDR3 protein: CASSPMGDSPLHF. DNA for the CDR3: TGCGCCAGCAGCCCAATGGGAGATTCACCCCTCCACTTT.

This clone was found once. The rearrangement uses TRBV15 and TRBJ1-2, with D possibly TRBD1 on 6 matching bases. This CDR3 is built from 16 residues. V was cut by 1 base and J by 8 bases, with 20 bases left in between. Looked up from germline, CDR1 is LNHNV and CDR2 is YYDKDF (reference sequence). CDR3 residues: CATSRGTGPFARGYTF. The DNA of the CDR3 is TGTGCCACCAGCAGAGGAACAGGGCCCTTTGCGAGGGGCTACACCTTC.

V is TRBV10-3 and J is TRBJ2-3; the D gene is possibly TRBD1 (6 bases). Germline V lookup: CDR1 ENHRY, CDR2 SYGVKD. V lost 0 bases to trimming and J lost 0 bases, with 13 bases between them. The CDR3 length is 17 residues. The CDR3, as DNA: TGTGCCATCAGTGAGTCGACGGCAGGGGTTAGCACAGATACGCAGTATTTT. It translates to CAISESTAGVSTDTQYF.

V is TRBV2 and J is TRBJ2-2; 13 positions agree with TRBD2. The CDR3 covers 16 residues. Germline V gene sequence: CDR1 SNHLY, CDR2 FYNNEI. With 5 bases clipped from V and 6 bases from J, the junction kept 6 bases outside the gene matches. CDR3 coding DNA: TGTGCCAGCAGTAAAGGGGGACTAGCGGGGTCCGGGGAGCTGTTTTTT. This sequence encodes CASSKGGLAGSGELFF.

The chain couples TRBV19 to TRBJ2-1; 10 nucleotides line up with TRBD2. V lost 5 bases to trimming and J lost 4 bases; unmatched junction nucleotides: 8. CDR3 length equals 16 residues. CDR1 is LNHDA, CDR2 SQIVND, per germline (reference sequence). The CDR3 DNA follows: TGTGCCAGTAGTTTTCCGACTAGCGGGCATTACAATGAGCAGTTCTTC. Its protein is CASSFPTSGHYNEQFF.

The genes are TRBV6-1 and TRBJ1-5; 7 bases match TRBD1. This CDR3 has 14 amino acids. Germline V gene data show CDR1 as MNHNS and CDR2 as SASEGT. V dropped 8 bases and J dropped 1; count of bases not matched to a gene: 5. CDR3 DNA sequence: TGTGCCAGCCGGAGACAGGGAAGCAATCAGCCCCAGCATTTT. It encodes CASRRQGSNQPQHF.

The rearrangement uses TRBV30 and TRBJ1-5; D gene unclear. The V end lost 3 bases, the J end lost 3 bases, and 12 bases lay between the germline ends. CDR1 GTSNPN and CDR2 SVGIG come from the germline V gene (reference sequence). The CDR3 extends over 14 amino acids. The CDR3 is CAWSPVSANQPQHF. The DNA for the CDR3 is TGTGCCTGGAGCCCTGTCAGCGCCAATCAGCCCCAGCATTTT.

This clone has just a few counts. This chain links TRBV19 with TRBJ2-1; 8 bases are a match to TRBD1. The junction had 7 bases not matched to a gene; V was cut back by 5 bases and J by 7 bases. CDR3 length equals 14 residues. Germline V gives CDR1 LNHDA, CDR2 SQIVND (reference sequence). In DNA, the CDR3 is TGTGCCAGTAGTCGGGCAGGGGGCCTGAATGAGCAGTTCTTC. Translating gives CASSRAGGLNEQFF.

The chain has TRBV5-6 and TRBJ1-3; the match to TRBD1 covers 9 bases. After removal of 2 bases from V and 2 bases from J, the junction contained 2 bases not matched to a gene. Germline V gene data show CDR1 as SGHDT and CDR2 as YYEEEE. The CDR3 is made up of 15 amino acids. The CDR3 DNA sequence: TGTGCCAGCAGCTTACAGGGGGCGGCTGGAAACACCATATATTTT. Translated, it gives CASSLQGAAGNTIYF. The full variable domain, completed using reference TRBV5-6 and TRBJ1-3, is DAGVTQSPTHLIKTRGQQVTLRCSPKSGHDTVSWYQQALGQGPQFIFQYYEEEERQRGNFPDRFSGHQFPNYSSELNVNALLLGDSALYLCASSLQGAAGNTIYFGEGSWLTVV.

The chain couples TRBV18 to TRBJ2-2; the D gene is possibly TRBD1 (5 bases). V was cut by 2 bases and J by 1 base, with 14 bases left in between. This CDR3 contains 17 residues. Germline CDR1 is KGHSH and CDR2 is LQKENI. CDR3 bases: TGTGCCAGCTCACCATTCCCAAGGCAGGGGAACACCGGGGAGCTGTTTTTT. Translation: CASSPFPRQGNTGELFF.

The chain uses TRBV19 and TRBJ1-2, with TRBD1 identical over 8 bases. Per the germline V gene, CDR1 is LNHDA and CDR2 is SQIVND (reference sequence). The CDR3 runs 14 residues. Trimming cost V 9 bases and J 3 bases; bases outside gene matches: 9. The CDR3 region is CASRQWGQDYGYTF. The CDR3 DNA reads TGTGCCAGCCGACAGTGGGGACAGGACTATGGCTACACCTTC.

This sequence joins TRBV7-2 and TRBJ2-3; 8 bases agree with TRBD2. The CDR3 runs to 14 residues. J was trimmed by 4 bases and V by 2 bases; bases with no gene match: 2. Per the germline V gene, CDR1 is SGHTA and CDR2 is FQGNSA. CDR3 region: CASSLSAGADTQYF. The CDR3 region has the DNA TGTGCCAGCAGCTTATCAGCGGGGGCAGATACGCAGTATTTT.

The genes are TRBV28 and TRBJ2-1; 7 nucleotides align to TRBD1. Germline lookup yields CDR1 MDHEN and CDR2 SYDVKM. The CDR3 loop spans 13 amino acids. Trimming cost V 6 bases and J 10 bases; bases outside gene matches: 9. The CDR3 sequence is CASSQSDREEQFF. The CDR3, as DNA: TGTGCCAGCAGCCAAAGCGACAGGGAAGAGCAGTTCTTC. The variable domain in full, completed from reference TRBV28 and TRBJ2-1, reads DVKVTQSSRYLVKRTGEKVFLECVQDMDHENMFWYRQDPGLGLRLIYFSYDVKMKEKGDIPEGYSVSREKKERFSLILESASTNQTSMYLCASSQSDREEQFFGPGTRLTVL.

The chain employs TRBV10-2 and TRBJ2-1; 7 bases are a match to TRBD1. The CDR3 loop spans 14 amino acids. The germline V gene has CDR1 WSHSY and CDR2 SAAADI. With V trimmed by 5 bases and J by 7 bases, 8 bases remained unmatched. In DNA, the CDR3 is TGCGCCAGCAGTTCACAGACAGGGCGGAATGAGCAGTTCTTC. Encoded protein: CASSSQTGRNEQFF.

J is TRBJ1-4 and V is TRBV2, with a tentative D call TRBD1 (6 bases). Germline V CDR1 and CDR2: SNHLY, FYNNEI. The CDR3 extends over 15 amino acids. V dropped 6 bases and J dropped 4 bases, with 15 bases sitting between them. The CDR3 nucleotides are TGTGCCAGCAGGGGGCGAACAGGGAGTAATGAAAAACTGTTTTTT. It yields the protein CASRGRTGSNEKLFF. Full variable domain (rest looked up from reference TRBV2 and TRBJ1-4): EPEVTQTPSHQVTQMGQEVILRCVPISNHLYFYWYRQILGQKVEFLVSFYNNEISEKSEIFDDQFSVERPDGSNFTLKIRSTKLEDSAMYFCASRGRTGSNEKLFFGSGTQLSVL.